The next 29 T cell receptor beta chains were all read from a single sample in a study of T-cell memory formation after mild COVID-19 (TCRdb year 2021). The method was 5' RACE. Reads for this sample came from an Illumina NovaSeq 6000. Using fastp trimming at Q25 and MiXCR clonotype assembly, TCRdb reanalyzed the public sequencing data and kept in-frame beta chains. Identical CDR3 protein sequences are pooled into one entry, listed with their most common genes and DNA. In all, the sample holds 150,000 to 200,000 distinct CDR3 sequences, and 10% to 15% of those were seen once. Of the sample, 3.3% is held by the ten largest clones. Sequenced sample: PBMCs or a T cell subset sorted from them (not recorded which). The receptors derive from a man aged 18 to 30 who had mild COVID-19 (a few samples of this study predate the infection). The sample titles of this study are shuffled in the database, so cell type and time point are left out; the donor was told from shared clones.

The chain is built from TRBV5-1 and TRBJ2-3, with 7 bases aligning to TRBD2. The CDR3 contains 17 residues. V trimming: 8 bases; J trimming: 3 bases; junction bases outside the gene matches: 18. Germline loops: CDR1 SGHRS, CDR2 YFSETQ. The CDR3 DNA reads TGCGCCAGTACCCCCCCCTCCGGGGGGATTAATACAGATACGCAGTATTTT. It yields the protein CASTPPSGGINTDTQYF.

A few counts support this clonotype. The chain uses TRBV6-2 or TRBV6-3 and TRBJ1-1, with D uncertain. CDR3 size: 14 residues. From germline, CDR1 is MNHEY and CDR2 SVGEGT. Trimming removed 8 bases from V and 2 bases from J, with 15 bases in between. CDR3 region: CASGKTQFNTEAFF. The CDR3 DNA reads as TGTGCCAGCGGGAAAACACAGTTTAACACTGAAGCTTTCTTT.

In its sample, this clonotype was seen a few times. V gene TRBV20-1 combines with J gene TRBJ2-7; possibly TRBD2 for D (7 bases). The germline V and J ends were trimmed by 5 bases and 0 bases, with 17 bases remaining between them. CDR1 is DFQATT and CDR2 is SNEGSKA in the germline V gene (reference sequence). The CDR3 is made up of 15 amino acids. CDR3 in amino acids: CSAGEGGVGSYEQYV. CDR3 sequence (DNA): TGCAGTGCTGGGGAGGGGGGGGTAGGCTCCTACGAGCAGTACGTC.

This chain connects TRBV5-4 to TRBJ2-7; 7 bases line up with TRBD1. Trimming at V came to 2 bases and at J to 6 bases, leaving 8 bases not matched to a gene. The CDR3 is made up of 14 amino acids. Germline assignment: CDR1 SGHNT and CDR2 YYREEE (reference sequence). The CDR3 coding sequence is TGTGCCAGCAGCTTACTACAGGGGCAGGGCGAGCAGTACTTC. This gives the protein CASSLLQGQGEQYF.

The chain uses TRBV4-1 and TRBJ1-2, with D perhaps TRBD1 (5 bases). The V gene's germline CDR1 is MGHRA and CDR2 YSYEKL. V was shortened by 0 bases and J by 4 bases, with 18 bases between the two germline ends. The CDR3 covers 17 residues. This chain's CDR3 is CASSQESRGTVGYGYTF. The CDR3 DNA reads TGCGCCAGCAGCCAAGAATCTCGAGGGACGGTCGGCTATGGCTACACCTTC.

V and J are TRBV4-3 and TRBJ2-2; a weak D match, TRBD1 (5 bases). Trimming shortened V by 4 bases and J by 5 bases, and 11 bases separated the two germline ends. This CDR3 contains 14 residues. The germline gives CDR1 LGHNA, CDR2 YSLEER. CDR3 loop: CASSRQTGTGELFF. CDR3 nucleotides: TGCGCCAGCAGCCGACAGACCGGGACCGGGGAGCTGTTTTTT.

This clonotype was counted ten times or more. The rearrangement joins TRBV27 to TRBJ2-1; 14 nucleotides agree with TRBD2. Germline assignment: CDR1 MNHEY and CDR2 SMNVEV (reference sequence). This CDR3 is built from 18 residues. J was trimmed by 12 bases and V by 6 bases; bases with no gene match: 19. The CDR3, as DNA: TGTGCCAGCAGCACCTACGGGACGCAGACTAGCGGGGGGGCCACGCAGTTCTTC. It translates to CASSTYGTQTSGGATQFF.

The sample holds a few counts of this clonotype. The chain uses TRBV18 and TRBJ1-2; 10 bases are shared with TRBD1. Germline CDR1 KGHSH, CDR2 LQKENI. With 3 bases clipped from V and 2 bases from J, the junction kept 3 bases outside the gene matches. The CDR3 sequence is 15 residues long. DNA of the CDR3: TGTGCCAGCTCACCGACAGGGGGCGAAAACTATGGCTACACCTTC. It codes for CASSPTGGENYGYTF.

This clonotype was found a few times. The rearrangement uses TRBV10-3 and TRBJ2-3; D gene uncertain. The CDR3 covers 12 residues. V was pared by 5 bases and J by 6 bases, with 9 bases between. CDR1 and CDR2 from the germline V gene are ENHRY and SYGVKD. As DNA, the CDR3 is TGTGCCATCAGTCGGGTGGCGGATACGCAGTATTTT. Protein product: CAISRVADTQYF.

In this sample, this clonotype turned up many times. The V gene is TRBV7-2, the J gene TRBJ2-3; D assignment may be TRBD1 or TRBD2 (6 bases each). CDR1 is SGHTA, CDR2 FQGNSA, per germline. CDR3 length: 14 amino acids. Between the trimmed V and J ends, which lost 3 bases and 5 bases, there was a span of 12 bases. CDR3 residues: CASSLWGAKDTQYF. CDR3 DNA sequence: TGTGCCAGCAGCTTGTGGGGGGCTAAAGATACGCAGTATTTT.

The chain recombines TRBV7-6 with TRBJ2-3, with TRBD2 identical over 7 bases. The CDR3 contains 15 residues. Germline V gene sequence: CDR1 SGHVS, CDR2 FNYEAQ. The V gene end was trimmed by 3 bases and the J gene end by 2 bases; junction bases not matched to a gene: 5. The CDR3 coding sequence is TGTGCCAGCAGCTTGGAAGCGGGGACCACAGATACGCAGTATTTT. This sequence encodes CASSLEAGTTDTQYF.

This clonotype was counted only a few times. This chain connects TRBV29-1 to TRBJ1-5; TRBD1 might be the D (5 bases). This CDR3 spans 14 amino acids. V lost 6 bases and J lost 1, with 13 bases in between. Per the germline V gene, CDR1 is SQVTM and CDR2 is ANQGSEA. CDR3 region: CSVRDGGSNQPQHF. The CDR3 DNA reads TGCAGCGTCCGGGACGGCGGGAGCAATCAGCCCCAGCATTTT.

The V gene is TRBV9, the J gene TRBJ2-7; 7 bases align to TRBD1. The germline CDR1 and CDR2 sequences are SGDLS and YYNGEE. The CDR3 sequence is 13 residues long. The J segment lost 2 bases and the V segment lost 4 bases, leaving 3 bases of the junction unmatched. DNA for the CDR3: TGTGCCAGCAGCAAAGACAGGGCCTACGAGCAGTACTTC. This encodes CASSKDRAYEQYF.

This chain connects TRBV2 to TRBJ1-5; 7 bases fit TRBD1. The CDR3 has 13 residues. CDR1 SNHLY and CDR2 FYNNEI come from the germline V gene. V shed 8 bases and J 6 bases; nucleotides not matched to a gene: 7. CDR3 DNA: TGTGCCAGCCAGACAGGGTGGTCTCAGCCCCAGCATTTT. Its translation: CASQTGWSQPQHF.

In this sample, this clonotype turned up a few times. J is TRBJ1-2 and V is TRBV7-2; D not certain. The V gene lost 1 base and the J gene lost 14 bases, with 11 bases spanning the gap. Germline CDR1 SGHTA, CDR2 FQGNSA. The CDR3 has 11 amino acids. CDR3 sequence (DNA): TGTGCCAGCAGCTTAGTTCGGTGGCCTACCTTC. This sequence encodes CASSLVRWPTF.

The chain carries TRBV25-1 and TRBJ1-2, with D possibly matching TRBD1 (6 bases). This CDR3 has 13 residues. In germline, CDR1 is MGHDK, CDR2 SYGVNS. The V end was cut by 3 bases, the J end by 8 bases, with 13 bases between. CDR3 coding DNA: TGTGCCAGCAGTGACCCGAACAGGGCCGGCTACACCTTC. Residues: CASSDPNRAGYTF.

This sequence joins TRBV20-1 and TRBJ1-5; possible D gene TRBD1, 5 bases. Trimming shortened V by 6 bases and J by 3 bases, and 18 bases separated the two germline ends. Germline lookup yields CDR1 DFQATT and CDR2 SNEGSKA (reference sequence). CDR3 size: 15 residues. The CDR3 region is CSASQGALINQPQHF. CDR3 DNA: TGCAGTGCCAGCCAAGGGGCGCTTATCAATCAGCCCCAGCATTTT.

This clonotype was counted at least ten times. The V call is TRBV7-9, the J call TRBJ1-1; tentative D call: TRBD1 (5 bases). V shed 2 bases and J shed 4 bases, with 8 bases lying between them. The CDR3 extends over 13 amino acids. CDR1 and CDR2 (germline): SEHNR, FQNEAQ (reference sequence). The CDR3 loop reads CASSLTGSTEAFF. CDR3 in DNA: TGTGCCAGCAGCTTAACAGGATCCACTGAAGCTTTCTTT.

There are a few counts of this clonotype. This chain connects TRBV20-1 to TRBJ1-1; no reliable D call. Trimming cost V 2 bases and J 1 base, with 5 bases left between them. Per germline, CDR1 DFQATT and CDR2 SNEGSKA (reference sequence). The length of the CDR3 is 12 residues. The CDR3 DNA is TGCAGTGCTAGACGGGAGAACACTGAAGCTTTCTTT. This translates into CSARRENTEAFF.

This clonotype counts as medium-sized. V and J are TRBV7-9 and TRBJ2-4; TRBD2 matches at 9 bases. CDR1 and CDR2 (germline): SEHNR, FQNEAQ (reference sequence). The CDR3 consists of 16 residues. The ends lost 5 bases at V and 0 bases at J; junction bases unmatched: 5. CDR3 sequence (DNA): TGTGCCAGCAGCGCCAGCGGGGGGCTAGCCAAAAACATTCAGTACTTC. Its translation is CASSASGGLAKNIQYF.

The chain uses TRBV10-3 and TRBJ2-1; TRBD2 matches 9 bases. From germline, CDR1 is ENHRY and CDR2 SYGVKD. V was pared by 2 bases and J by 6 bases, with 2 bases of the junction left unmatched. This CDR3 region has 14 residues. The CDR3 nucleotides are TGTGCCATCAGTGAGGAGCGGGGGGCCAATGAGCAGTTCTTC. It specifies CAISEERGANEQFF.

The chain carries TRBV11-2 and TRBJ1-6; D unclear. Germline values: CDR1 SGHAT, CDR2 FQNNGV. CDR3 size: 14 residues. The V and J ends lost 3 bases and 8 bases respectively, with 11 bases between them. For the CDR3, the DNA is TGTGCCAGCAGCTTTCCAGGAACCTATTCACCCCTCCACTTT. As protein: CASSFPGTYSPLHF.

The chain has TRBV5-1 and TRBJ1-2; no reliable D call. The length of the CDR3 is 14 residues. The germline V gene has CDR1 SGHRS and CDR2 YFSETQ. V was cut by 1 base and J by 2 bases, with 9 bases left in between. CDR3 in DNA: TGCGCCAGCAGCTTGACAGAAGCCAACTATGGCTACACCTTC. This encodes CASSLTEANYGYTF.

This clonotype was counted between two and nine times. A read error may be the cause here, since a much bigger clone is one base away. The chain couples TRBV7-6 to TRBJ2-2, with D hard to call. V lost 5 bases and J lost 7, with 8 bases in between. This CDR3 spans 12 amino acids. Germline CDR1 and CDR2: SGHVS and FNYEAQ. The CDR3 DNA reads as TGTGCCAGCAGCCCCTTTCTCGGGGAGCTGTTTTTT. Amino acid sequence: CASSPFLGELFF.

This rearrangement joins TRBV7-8 to TRBJ1-1; D unresolved. The CDR3 covers 13 residues. Germline CDR1 SGHVS, CDR2 FQNEAQ. V lost 3 bases and J lost 5, with 10 bases in between. This CDR3 is CASSFFGLTEAFF. The CDR3 DNA is TGTGCCAGCAGCTTTTTCGGGTTAACTGAAGCTTTCTTT.

This chain uses TRBV5-1 with TRBJ2-2; the match to TRBD1 covers 7 bases. Trimming took 9 bases from V and 0 from J; bases not matched to a gene: 2. CDR1 is SGHRS, CDR2 YFSETQ, per germline. The CDR3 consists of 13 residues. The CDR3 is CATGTANTGELFF. In DNA, the CDR3 is TGCGCCACCGGGACAGCGAACACCGGGGAGCTGTTTTTT.

The table lists this clonotype with a few counts. The CDR3 DNA reads as TGTGCCAGCTCACCCCGTAGCGGGGGGATTTACGAGCAGTACTTC. Translation: CASSPRSGGIYEQYF. The V call is TRBV18, the J call TRBJ2-7, with 10 bases that match TRBD2. The CDR3 loop spans 15 amino acids. The J segment lost 4 bases and the V segment lost 3 bases, leaving 6 bases of the junction unmatched. The V gene's germline CDR1 is KGHSH and CDR2 LQKENI. The full variable domain, with the rest looked up from reference TRBV18 and TRBJ2-7, is NAGVMQNPRHLVRRRGQEARLRCSPMKGHSHVYWYRQLPEEGLKFMVYLQKENIIDESGMPKERFSAEFPKEGPSILRIQQVVRGDSAAYFCASSPRSGGIYEQYFGPGTRLTVT.

This clonotype was picked up a small number of times. The chain links TRBV11-2 to TRBJ2-5, with 7 bases aligning to TRBD1. This CDR3 has 16 amino acids. The junction had 15 bases not matched to a gene; V was cut back by 6 bases and J by 5 bases. Germline V gives CDR1 SGHAT, CDR2 FQNNGV. Here the CDR3 reads CASSPGDRGARETQYF. The CDR3 DNA sequence: TGTGCCAGCAGTCCTGGGGACAGAGGGGCAAGGGAGACCCAGTACTTC.

Only a few counts were recorded for this clonotype. The CDR3 reads CAIGQGAEAFF. DNA for the CDR3: TGTGCCATCGGACAGGGGGCCGAAGCTTTCTTT. The chain carries TRBV7-6 and TRBJ1-1, with TRBD1 identical over 11 bases. Germline-derived CDR1 and CDR2 are SGHVS and FNYEAQ. CDR3 length: 11 amino acids. V trimming: 10 bases; J trimming: 8 bases; junction bases outside the gene matches: 3.